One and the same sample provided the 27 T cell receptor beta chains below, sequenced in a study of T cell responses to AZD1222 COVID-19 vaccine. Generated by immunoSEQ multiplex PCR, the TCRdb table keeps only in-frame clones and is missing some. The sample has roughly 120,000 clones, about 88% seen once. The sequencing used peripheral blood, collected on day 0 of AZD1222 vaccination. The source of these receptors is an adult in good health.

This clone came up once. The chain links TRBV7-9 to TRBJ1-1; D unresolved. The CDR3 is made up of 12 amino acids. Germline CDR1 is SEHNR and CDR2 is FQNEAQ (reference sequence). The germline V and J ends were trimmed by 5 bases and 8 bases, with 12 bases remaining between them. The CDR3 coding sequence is TGTGCCAGCAGCCGAGTTCGACGGGAAGCTTTCTTT. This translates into CASSRVRREAFF.

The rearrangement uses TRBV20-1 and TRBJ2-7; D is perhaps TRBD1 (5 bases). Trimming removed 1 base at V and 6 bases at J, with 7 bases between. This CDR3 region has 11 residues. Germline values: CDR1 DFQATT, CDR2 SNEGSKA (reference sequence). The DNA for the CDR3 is TGCAGTGCTAGAGGGGGCTCCGAGCAGTACTTC. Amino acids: CSARGGSEQYF.

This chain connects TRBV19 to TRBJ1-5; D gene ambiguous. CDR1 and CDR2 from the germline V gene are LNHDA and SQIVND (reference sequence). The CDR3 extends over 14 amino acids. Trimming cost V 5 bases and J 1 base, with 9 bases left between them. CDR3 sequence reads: CASSLTGSNQPQHF. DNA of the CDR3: TGTGCCAGTAGTCTCACCGGGAGCAATCAGCCCCAGCATTTT.

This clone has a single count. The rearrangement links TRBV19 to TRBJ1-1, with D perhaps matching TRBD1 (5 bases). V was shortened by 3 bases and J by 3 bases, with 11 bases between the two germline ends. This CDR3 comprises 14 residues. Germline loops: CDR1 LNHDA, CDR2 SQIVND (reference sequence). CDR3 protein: CASSIRRGDTEAFF. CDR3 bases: TGTGCCAGTAGTATCCGCCGGGGGGACACTGAAGCTTTCTTT.

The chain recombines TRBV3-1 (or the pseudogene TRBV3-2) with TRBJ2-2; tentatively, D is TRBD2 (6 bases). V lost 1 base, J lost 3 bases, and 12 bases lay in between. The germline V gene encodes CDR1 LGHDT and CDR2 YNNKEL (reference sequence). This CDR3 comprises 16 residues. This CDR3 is CASSQVGGTYTGELFF. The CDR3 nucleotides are TGTGCCAGCAGCCAAGTTGGCGGGACTTACACCGGGGAGCTGTTTTTT.

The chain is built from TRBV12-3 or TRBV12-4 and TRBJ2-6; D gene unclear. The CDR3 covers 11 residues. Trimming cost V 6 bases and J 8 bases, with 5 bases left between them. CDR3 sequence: CASSLSNVLTF. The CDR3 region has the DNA TGTGCCAGCAGCCTTTCCAACGTCCTGACTTTC.

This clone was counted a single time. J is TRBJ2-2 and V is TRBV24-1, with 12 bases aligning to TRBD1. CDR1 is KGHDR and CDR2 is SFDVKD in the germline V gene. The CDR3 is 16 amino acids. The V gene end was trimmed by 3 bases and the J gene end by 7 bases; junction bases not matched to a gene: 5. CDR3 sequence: CATSDPGQGAIGELFF. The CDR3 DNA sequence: TGTGCCACCAGTGATCCGGGACAGGGGGCAATCGGGGAGCTGTTTTTT.

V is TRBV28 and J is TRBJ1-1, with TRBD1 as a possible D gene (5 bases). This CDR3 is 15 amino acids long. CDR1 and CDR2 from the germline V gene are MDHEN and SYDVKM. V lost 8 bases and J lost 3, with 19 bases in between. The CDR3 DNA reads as TGTGCCAGCCGTGGATTGAGTCAAGGGGACACTGAAGCTTTCTTT. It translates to CASRGLSQGDTEAFF. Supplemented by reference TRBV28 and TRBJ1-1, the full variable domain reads DVKVTQSSRYLVKRTGEKVFLECVQDMDHENMFWYRQDPGLGLRLIYFSYDVKMKEKGDIPEGYSVSREKKERFSLILESASTNQTSMYLCASRGLSQGDTEAFFGQGTRLTVV.

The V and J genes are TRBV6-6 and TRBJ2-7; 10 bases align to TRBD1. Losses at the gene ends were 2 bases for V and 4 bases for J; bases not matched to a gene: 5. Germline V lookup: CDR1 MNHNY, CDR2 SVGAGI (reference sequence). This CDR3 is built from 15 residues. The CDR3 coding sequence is TGTGCCAGCAGTTACCCCGGGACAGGGGAATACGAGCAGTACTTC. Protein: CASSYPGTGEYEQYF.

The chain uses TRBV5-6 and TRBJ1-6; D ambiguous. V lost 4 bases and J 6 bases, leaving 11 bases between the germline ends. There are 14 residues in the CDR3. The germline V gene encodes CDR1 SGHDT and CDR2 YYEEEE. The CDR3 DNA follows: TGTGCCAGCAGCCTGCGACGGGGTAATTCACCCCTCCACTTT. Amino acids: CASSLRRGNSPLHF.

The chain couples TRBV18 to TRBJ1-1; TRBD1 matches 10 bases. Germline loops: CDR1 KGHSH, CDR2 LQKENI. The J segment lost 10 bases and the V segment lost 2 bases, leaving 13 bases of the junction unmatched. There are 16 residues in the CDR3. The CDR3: CASSPFDGTGAKGAFF. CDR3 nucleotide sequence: TGTGCCAGCTCACCATTCGACGGGACAGGGGCGAAGGGAGCTTTCTTT. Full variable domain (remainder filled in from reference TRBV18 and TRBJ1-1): NAGVMQNPRHLVRRRGQEARLRCSPMKGHSHVYWYRQLPEEGLKFMVYLQKENIIDESGMPKERFSAEFPKEGPSILRIQQVVRGDSAAYFCASSPFDGTGAKGAFFGQGTRLTVV.

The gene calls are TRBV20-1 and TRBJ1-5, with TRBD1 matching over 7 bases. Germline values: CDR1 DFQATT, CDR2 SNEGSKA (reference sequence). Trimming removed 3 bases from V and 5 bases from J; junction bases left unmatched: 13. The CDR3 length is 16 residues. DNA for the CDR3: TGCAGTGCTAGTTCCCGGGGACAGAATGGCTATCAGCCCCAGCATTTT. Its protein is CSASSRGQNGYQPQHF.

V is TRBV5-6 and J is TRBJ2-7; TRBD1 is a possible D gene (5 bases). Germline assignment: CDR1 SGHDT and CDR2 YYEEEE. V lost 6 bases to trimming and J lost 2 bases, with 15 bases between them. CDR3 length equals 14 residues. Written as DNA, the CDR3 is TGTGCCAGCACCCAAGGTGACAGTACCTACGAGCAGTACTTC. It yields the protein CASTQGDSTYEQYF.

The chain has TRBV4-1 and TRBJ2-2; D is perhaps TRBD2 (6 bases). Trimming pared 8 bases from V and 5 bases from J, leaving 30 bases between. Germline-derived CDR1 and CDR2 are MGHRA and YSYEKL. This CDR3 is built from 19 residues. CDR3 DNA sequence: TGCGCCAGCTACAGCCGGTATTCGACAGCGGGTCCGGGGACCGGGGAGCTGTTTTTT. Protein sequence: CASYSRYSTAGPGTGELFF.

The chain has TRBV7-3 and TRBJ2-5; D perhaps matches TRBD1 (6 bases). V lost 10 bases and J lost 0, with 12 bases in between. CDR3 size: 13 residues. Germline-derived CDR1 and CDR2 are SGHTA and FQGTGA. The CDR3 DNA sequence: TGTGCCACTCACAGGGCCGACCAAGAGACCCAGTACTTC. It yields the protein CATHRADQETQYF.

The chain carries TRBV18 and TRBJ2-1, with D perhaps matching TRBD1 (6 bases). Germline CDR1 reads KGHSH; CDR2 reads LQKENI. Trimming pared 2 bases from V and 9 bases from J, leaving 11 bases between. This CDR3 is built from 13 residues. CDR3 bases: TGTGCCAGCTCACCAACAGGGATTGCTGAGCAGTTCTTC. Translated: CASSPTGIAEQFF.

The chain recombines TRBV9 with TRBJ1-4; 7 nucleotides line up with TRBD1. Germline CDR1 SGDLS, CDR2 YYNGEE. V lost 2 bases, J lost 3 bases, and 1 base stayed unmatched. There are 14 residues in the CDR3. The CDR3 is CASSVQGANEKLFF. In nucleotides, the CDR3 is TGTGCCAGCAGCGTGCAGGGGGCTAATGAAAAACTGTTTTTT.

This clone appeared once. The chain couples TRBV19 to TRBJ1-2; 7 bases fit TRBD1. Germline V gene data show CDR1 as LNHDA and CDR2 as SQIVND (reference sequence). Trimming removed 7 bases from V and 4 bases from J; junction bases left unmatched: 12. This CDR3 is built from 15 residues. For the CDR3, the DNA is TGTGCCAGTACCCCCTCAGGACAGGAAGCCTATGGCTACACCTTC. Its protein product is CASTPSGQEAYGYTF.

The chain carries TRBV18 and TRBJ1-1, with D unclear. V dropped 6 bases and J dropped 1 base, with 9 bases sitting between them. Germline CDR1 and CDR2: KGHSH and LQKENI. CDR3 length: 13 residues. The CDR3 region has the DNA TGTGCCAGCTCCTCTCCACGGAACACTGAAGCTTTCTTT. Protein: CASSSPRNTEAFF.

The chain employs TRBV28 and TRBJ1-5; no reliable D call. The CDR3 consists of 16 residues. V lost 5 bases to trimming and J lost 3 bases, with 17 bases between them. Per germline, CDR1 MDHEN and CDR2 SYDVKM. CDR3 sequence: CASSRPFGRFNQPQHF. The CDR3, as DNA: TGTGCCAGCAGTCGACCCTTTGGACGGTTCAATCAGCCCCAGCATTTT.

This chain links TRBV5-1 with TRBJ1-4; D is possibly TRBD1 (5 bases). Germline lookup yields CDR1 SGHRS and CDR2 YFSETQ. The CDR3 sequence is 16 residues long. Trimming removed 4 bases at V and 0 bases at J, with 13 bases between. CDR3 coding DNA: TGCGCCAGCAGCAAAGGGACGGTTGCAACTAATGAAAAACTGTTTTTT. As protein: CASSKGTVATNEKLFF.

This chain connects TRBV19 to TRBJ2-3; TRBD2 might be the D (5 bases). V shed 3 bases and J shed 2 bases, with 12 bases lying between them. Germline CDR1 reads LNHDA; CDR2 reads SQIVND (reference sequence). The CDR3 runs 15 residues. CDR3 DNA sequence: TGTGCCAGTAGTATGAGGGCTACCTACACAGATACGCAGTATTTT. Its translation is CASSMRATYTDTQYF.

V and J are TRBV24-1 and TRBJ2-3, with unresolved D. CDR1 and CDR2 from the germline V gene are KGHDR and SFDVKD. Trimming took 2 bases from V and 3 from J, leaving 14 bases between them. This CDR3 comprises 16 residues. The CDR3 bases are TGTGCCACCAGTGATTCGTCAGGTGGGCTTACAGATACGCAGTATTTT. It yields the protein CATSDSSGGLTDTQYF.

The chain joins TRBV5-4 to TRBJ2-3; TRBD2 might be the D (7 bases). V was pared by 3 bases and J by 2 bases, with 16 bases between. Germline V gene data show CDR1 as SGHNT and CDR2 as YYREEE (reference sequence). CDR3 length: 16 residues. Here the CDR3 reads CASSSLKAGHTDTQYF. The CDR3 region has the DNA TGTGCCAGCAGCTCCCTAAAAGCGGGACACACAGATACGCAGTATTTT.

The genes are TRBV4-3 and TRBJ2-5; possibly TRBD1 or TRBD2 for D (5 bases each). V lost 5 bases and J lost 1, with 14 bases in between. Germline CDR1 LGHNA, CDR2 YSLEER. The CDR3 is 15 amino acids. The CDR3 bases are TGCGCCAGCAGCAAGGGGAACGGGGTCCAAGAGACCCAGTACTTC. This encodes CASSKGNGVQETQYF.

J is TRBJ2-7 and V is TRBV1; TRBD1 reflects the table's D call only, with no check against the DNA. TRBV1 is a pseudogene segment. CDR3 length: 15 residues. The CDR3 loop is CTSSLKPGHSYEQYF. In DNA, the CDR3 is TGCACCAGCAGCCTCAAACCGGGACACAGCTACGAGCAGTACTTC.

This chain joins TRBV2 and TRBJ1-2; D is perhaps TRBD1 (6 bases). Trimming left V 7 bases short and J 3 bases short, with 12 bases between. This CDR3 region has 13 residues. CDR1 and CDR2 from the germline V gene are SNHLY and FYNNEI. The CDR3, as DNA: TGTGCCAGCATGAAACAGGGTGACTATGGCTACACCTTC. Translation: CASMKQGDYGYTF.